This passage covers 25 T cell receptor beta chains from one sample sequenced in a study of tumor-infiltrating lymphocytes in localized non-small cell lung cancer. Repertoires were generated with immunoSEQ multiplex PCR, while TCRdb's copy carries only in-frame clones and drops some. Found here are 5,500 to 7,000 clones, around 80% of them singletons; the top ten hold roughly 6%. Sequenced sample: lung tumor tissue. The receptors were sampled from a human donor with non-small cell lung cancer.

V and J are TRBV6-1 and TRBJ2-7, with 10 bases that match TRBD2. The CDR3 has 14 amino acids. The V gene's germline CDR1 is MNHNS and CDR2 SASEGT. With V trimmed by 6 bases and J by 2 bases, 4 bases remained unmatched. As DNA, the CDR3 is TGTGCCAGCAGATGGACTAGCGGCACCTACGAGCAGTACTTC. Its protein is CASRWTSGTYEQYF.

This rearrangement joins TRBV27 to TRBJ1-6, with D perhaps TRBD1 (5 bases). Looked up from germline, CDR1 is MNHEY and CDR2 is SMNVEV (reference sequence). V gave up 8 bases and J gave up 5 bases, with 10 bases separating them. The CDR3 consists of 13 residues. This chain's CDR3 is CASRGGNNSPLHF. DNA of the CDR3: TGTGCCAGCCGGGGGGGAAATAATTCACCCCTCCACTTT.

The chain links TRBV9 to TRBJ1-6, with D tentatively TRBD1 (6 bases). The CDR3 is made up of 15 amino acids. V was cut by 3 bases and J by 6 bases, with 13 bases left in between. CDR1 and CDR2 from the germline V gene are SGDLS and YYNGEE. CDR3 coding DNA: TGTGCCAGCAGCGAGGGGGGACTGACTAATTCACCCCTCCACTTT. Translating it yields CASSEGGLTNSPLHF.

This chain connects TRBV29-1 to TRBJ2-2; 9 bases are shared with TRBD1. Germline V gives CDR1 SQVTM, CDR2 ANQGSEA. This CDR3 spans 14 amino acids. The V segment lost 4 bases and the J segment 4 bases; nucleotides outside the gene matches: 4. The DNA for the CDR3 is TGCAGCGTTGGGGGACAGGGTGCCACCGGGGAGCTGTTTTTT. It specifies CSVGGQGATGELFF.

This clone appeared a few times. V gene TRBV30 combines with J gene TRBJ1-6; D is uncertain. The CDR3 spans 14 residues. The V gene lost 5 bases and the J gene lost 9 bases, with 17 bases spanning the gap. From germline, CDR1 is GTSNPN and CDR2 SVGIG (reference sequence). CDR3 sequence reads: CAWGRVEYTSPLHF. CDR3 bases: TGTGCCTGGGGGAGGGTGGAGTACACTTCACCCCTCCACTTT.

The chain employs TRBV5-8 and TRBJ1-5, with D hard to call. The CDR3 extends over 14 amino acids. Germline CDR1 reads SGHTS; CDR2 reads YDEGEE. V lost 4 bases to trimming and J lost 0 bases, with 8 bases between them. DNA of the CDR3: TGTGCCAGCAGCCCTCGGGATAGCAATCAGCCCCAGCATTTT. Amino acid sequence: CASSPRDSNQPQHF.

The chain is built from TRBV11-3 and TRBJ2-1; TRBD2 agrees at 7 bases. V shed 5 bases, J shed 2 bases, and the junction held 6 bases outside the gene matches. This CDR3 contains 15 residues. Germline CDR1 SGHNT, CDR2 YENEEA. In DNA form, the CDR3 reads TGTGCCAGCAGCAAATGGGCGGGAGCCTACAATGAGCAGTTCTTC. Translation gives CASSKWAGAYNEQFF.

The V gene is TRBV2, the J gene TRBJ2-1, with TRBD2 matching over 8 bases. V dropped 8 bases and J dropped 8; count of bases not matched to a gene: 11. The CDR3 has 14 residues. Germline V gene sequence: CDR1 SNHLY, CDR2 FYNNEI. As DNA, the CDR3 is TGTGCCAGCCGTAGAGAACTAGCGGTAGATGAGCAGTTCTTC. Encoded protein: CASRRELAVDEQFF.

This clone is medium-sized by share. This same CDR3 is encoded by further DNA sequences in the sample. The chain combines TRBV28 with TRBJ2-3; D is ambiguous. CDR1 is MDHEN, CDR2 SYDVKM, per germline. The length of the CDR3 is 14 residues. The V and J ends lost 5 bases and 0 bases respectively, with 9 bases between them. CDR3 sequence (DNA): TGTGCCAGCAGTCCCCCTACTAGCACAGATACGCAGTATTTT. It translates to CASSPPTSTDTQYF.

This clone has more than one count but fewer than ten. Here the CDR3 reads CAISDSNKPDTQYF. In DNA, the CDR3 is TGTGCCATCAGCGACAGTAACAAACCAGATACGCAGTATTTT. The genes are TRBV10-3 and TRBJ2-3; TRBD1 is a possible D gene (5 bases). The CDR3 length is 14 residues. V lost 6 bases and J 4 bases, leaving 14 bases between the germline ends. Germline V gene lookup returns CDR1 ENHRY and CDR2 SYGVKD.

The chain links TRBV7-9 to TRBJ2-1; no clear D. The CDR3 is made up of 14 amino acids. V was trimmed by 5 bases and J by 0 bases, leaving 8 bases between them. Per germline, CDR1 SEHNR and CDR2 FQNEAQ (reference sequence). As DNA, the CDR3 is TGTGCCAGCAGCGCTTTTAGCTCCTACAATGAGCAGTTCTTC. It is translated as CASSAFSSYNEQFF.

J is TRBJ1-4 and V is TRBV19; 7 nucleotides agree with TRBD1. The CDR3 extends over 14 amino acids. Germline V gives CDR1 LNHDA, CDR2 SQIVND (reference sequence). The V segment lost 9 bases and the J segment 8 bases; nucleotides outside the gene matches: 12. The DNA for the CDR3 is TGTGCCAGCAAAACGTCGAGACAGGGCGAAAAACTGTTTTTT. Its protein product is CASKTSRQGEKLFF. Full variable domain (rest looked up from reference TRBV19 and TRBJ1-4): DGGITQSPKYLFRKEGQNVTLSCEQNLNHDAMYWYRQDPGQGLRLIYYSQIVNDFQKGDIAEGYSVSREKKESFPLTVTSAQKNPTAFYLCASKTSRQGEKLFFGSGTQLSVL.

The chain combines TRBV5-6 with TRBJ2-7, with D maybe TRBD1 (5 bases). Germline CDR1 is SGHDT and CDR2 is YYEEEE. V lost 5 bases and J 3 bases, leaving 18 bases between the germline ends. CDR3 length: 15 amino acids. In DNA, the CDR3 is TGTGCCAGCAGGGAATGGGGCAGGGCGAACTACGAGCAGTACTTC. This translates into CASREWGRANYEQYF.

The CDR3 coding sequence is TGTGCCAGTAGTGTAACTAGCGGGAGGTTGGGCGTTGAGCAGTTCTTC. This encodes CASSVTSGRLGVEQFF. V and J are TRBV19 and TRBJ2-1; 12 nucleotides align to TRBD2. This CDR3 region has 16 residues. CDR1 is LNHDA and CDR2 is SQIVND in the germline V gene (reference sequence). V dropped 5 bases and J dropped 9; count of bases not matched to a gene: 11.

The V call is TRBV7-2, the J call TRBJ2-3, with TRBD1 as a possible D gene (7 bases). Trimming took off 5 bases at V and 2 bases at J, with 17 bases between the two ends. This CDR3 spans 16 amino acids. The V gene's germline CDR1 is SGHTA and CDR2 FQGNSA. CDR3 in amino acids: CASSPRQGGDTDTQYF. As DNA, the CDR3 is TGTGCCAGCAGCCCCCGTCAGGGGGGTGACACAGATACGCAGTATTTT.

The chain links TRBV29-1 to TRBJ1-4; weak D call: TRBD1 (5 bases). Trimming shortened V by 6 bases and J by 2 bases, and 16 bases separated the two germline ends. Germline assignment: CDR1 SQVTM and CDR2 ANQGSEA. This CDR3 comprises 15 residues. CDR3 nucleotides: TGCAGCGTCACCGGGACGTCGGGGACTAATGAAAAACTGTTTTTT. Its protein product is CSVTGTSGTNEKLFF.

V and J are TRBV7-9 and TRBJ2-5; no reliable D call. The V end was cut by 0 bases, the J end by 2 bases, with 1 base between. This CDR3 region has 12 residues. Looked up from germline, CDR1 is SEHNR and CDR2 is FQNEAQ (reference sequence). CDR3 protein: CASSLAQETQYF. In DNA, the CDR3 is TGTGCCAGCAGCTTAGCTCAAGAGACCCAGTACTTC.

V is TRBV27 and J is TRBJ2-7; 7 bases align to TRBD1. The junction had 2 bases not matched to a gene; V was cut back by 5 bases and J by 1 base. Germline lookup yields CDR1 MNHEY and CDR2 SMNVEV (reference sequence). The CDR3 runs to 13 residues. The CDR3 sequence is CASSPQGSYEQYF. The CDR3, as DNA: TGTGCCAGCAGTCCACAGGGGTCCTACGAGCAGTACTTC.

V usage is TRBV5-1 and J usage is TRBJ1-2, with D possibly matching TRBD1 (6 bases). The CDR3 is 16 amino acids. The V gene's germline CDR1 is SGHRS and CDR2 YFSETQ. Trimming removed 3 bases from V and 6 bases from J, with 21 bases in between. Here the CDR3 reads CASSSGVEGDPHGYTF. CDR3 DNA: TGCGCCAGCAGCTCTGGCGTGGAGGGGGACCCCCATGGCTACACCTTC.

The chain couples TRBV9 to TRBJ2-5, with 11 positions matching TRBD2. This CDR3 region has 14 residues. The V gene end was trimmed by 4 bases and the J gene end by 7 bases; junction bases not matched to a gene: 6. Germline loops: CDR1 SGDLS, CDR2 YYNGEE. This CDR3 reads CASSFSGREATQYF. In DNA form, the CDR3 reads TGTGCCAGCAGCTTTAGCGGGAGGGAGGCGACCCAGTACTTC.

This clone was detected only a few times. In DNA form, the CDR3 reads TGTGCCAGTAGTATAGACCGGATCAGTGAAGCTTTCTTT. It is translated as CASSIDRISEAFF. The J gene is TRBJ1-1, the V gene TRBV19, with D uncertain. The germline gives CDR1 LNHDA, CDR2 SQIVND (reference sequence). This CDR3 contains 13 residues. Trimming stripped 0 bases from V and 7 bases from J, with 9 bases between.

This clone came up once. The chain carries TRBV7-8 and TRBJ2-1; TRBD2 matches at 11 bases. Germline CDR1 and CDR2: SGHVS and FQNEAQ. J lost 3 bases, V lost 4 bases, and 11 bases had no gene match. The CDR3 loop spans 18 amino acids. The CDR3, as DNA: TGTGCCAGCAGCTCCCTTCAAAGGACTAGCGGGTTCTACAATGAGCAGTTCTTC. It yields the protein CASSSLQRTSGFYNEQFF.

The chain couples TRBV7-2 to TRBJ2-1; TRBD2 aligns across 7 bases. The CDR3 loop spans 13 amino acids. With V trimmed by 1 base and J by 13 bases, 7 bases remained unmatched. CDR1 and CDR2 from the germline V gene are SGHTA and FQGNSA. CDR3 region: CASSLGASGSQFF. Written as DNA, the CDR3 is TGTGCCAGCAGCTTAGGCGCTAGCGGATCCCAGTTCTTC.

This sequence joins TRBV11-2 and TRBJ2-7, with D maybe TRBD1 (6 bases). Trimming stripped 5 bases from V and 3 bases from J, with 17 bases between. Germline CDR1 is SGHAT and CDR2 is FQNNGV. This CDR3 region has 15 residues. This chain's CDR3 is CASSTPRTDNYEQYF. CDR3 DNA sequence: TGTGCCAGCAGCACCCCGCGGACAGATAACTACGAGCAGTACTTC.

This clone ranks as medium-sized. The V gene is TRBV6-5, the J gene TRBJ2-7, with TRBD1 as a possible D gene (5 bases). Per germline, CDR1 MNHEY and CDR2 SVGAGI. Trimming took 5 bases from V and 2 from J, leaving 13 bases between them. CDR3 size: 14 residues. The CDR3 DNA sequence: TGTGCCAGCAGTCCGCCCGGACAAACCTACGAGCAGTACTTC. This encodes CASSPPGQTYEQYF.